A single sample is the source of the 5 T cell receptor beta chains below, sequenced in a study of T cells in pancreatic ductal adenocarcinoma. Selected pancreatic ductal adenocarcinoma patients had undergone surgery without neoadjuvant therapy. TCRdb's copy holds only in-frame clones and misses some; the assay was immunoSEQ multiplex PCR. The profile shows roughly 16,000 clones, roughly 90% of them singletons. Sample: PBMCs. The receptors derive from a human donor with pancreatic ductal adenocarcinoma.

The chain links TRBV11-2 to TRBJ1-2; tentatively, D is TRBD1 (5 bases). The CDR3 is 13 residues long. Germline CDR1 reads SGHAT; CDR2 reads FQNNGV. The V gene lost 4 bases and the J gene lost 5 bases, with 11 bases spanning the gap. CDR3 region: CASSSGLLYGYTF. CDR3 nucleotides: TGTGCCAGCAGCTCGGGACTGTTATATGGCTACACCTTC.

The V call is TRBV5-4, the J call TRBJ2-6; 7 nucleotides line up with TRBD1. CDR3 length: 19 residues. Germline V lookup: CDR1 SGHNT, CDR2 YYREEE (reference sequence). Germline trimming cut 0 bases from V and 0 bases from J; bases unmatched to any gene: 9. The CDR3 is CASSLAGQRFISGANVLTF. Here the CDR3 DNA reads TGTGCCAGCAGCTTGGCGGGACAGCGCTTTATCTCTGGGGCCAACGTCCTGACTTTC.

Here the CDR3 reads CASCYRGGYGYTF. Written as DNA, the CDR3 is TGTGCCAGCTGCTACAGGGGGGGCTATGGCTACACCTTC. V is TRBV28 and J is TRBJ1-2, with 8 bases lining up with TRBD1. The CDR3 consists of 13 residues. V trimming: 8 bases; J trimming: 4 bases; junction bases outside the gene matches: 6. Germline assignment: CDR1 MDHEN and CDR2 SYDVKM.

This chain links TRBV7-4 with TRBJ2-7; TRBD2 aligns across 8 bases. V shed 6 bases and J 1 base; nucleotides not matched to a gene: 8. Germline assignment: CDR1 SGHVT and CDR2 SQSDAQ. The CDR3 totals 15 residues. The CDR3 region has the DNA TGTGCCAGCAGTCTTAGACTAGCGCATTCCTACGAGCAGTACTTC. It yields the protein CASSLRLAHSYEQYF.

The rearrangement links TRBV13 to TRBJ1-3; D call uncertain. The CDR3 is 16 residues long. V was clipped by 0 bases and J by 0 bases, with 9 bases between them. CDR1 is PRHDT, CDR2 FYEKMQ, per germline (reference sequence). CDR3 sequence: CASSLGEGSSGNTIYF. The DNA for the CDR3 is TGTGCCAGCAGCTTAGGGGAAGGGAGCTCTGGAAACACCATATATTTT. Full variable domain (remainder filled in from reference TRBV13 and TRBJ1-3): AAGVIQSPRHLIKEKRETATLKCYPIPRHDTVYWYQQGPGQDPQFLISFYEKMQSDKGSIPDRFSAQQFSDYHSELNMSSLELGDSALYFCASSLGEGSSGNTIYFGEGSWLTVV.